A single sample gave rise to the 26 T cell receptor beta chains below, sequenced in a study of T cells in severe cutaneous drug reactions. The patients sequenced had a carbamazepine-induced Stevens-Johnson syndrome or toxic epidermal necrolysis reaction. Libraries were made by iRepertoire multiplex PCR with TCR subtype-specific primers for bulk and single-cell sequencing. Reanalyzing the multiplex PCR reads, TCRdb keeps one entry per CDR3 protein, without DNA. Here the sample table reports thousands of distinct CDR3 sequences. Sequenced: cells from a skin blister. The source is a human donor with toxic epidermal necrolysis, a severe cutaneous drug reaction.

The genes are TRBV28 and TRBJ1-2. The CDR3 extends over 13 amino acids. The germline V gene has CDR1 MDHEN and CDR2 SYDVKM. The CDR3 sequence: CASSLARHYGYTF.

This chain uses TRBV27 with TRBJ2-7; TCRdb lists TRBD1, though no DNA is available to test this call. The CDR3 totals 14 residues. From germline, CDR1 is MNHEY and CDR2 SMNVEV (reference sequence). The CDR3: CASSSIGQIYEQYF.

V gene TRBV5-1 combines with J gene TRBJ1-1. The CDR3 length is 15 residues. Germline CDR1 is SGHRS and CDR2 is YFSETQ. CDR3 in amino acids: CASSLSRGNKAEAFF.

The chain is built from TRBV6-5 and TRBJ2-7. CDR3 size: 12 residues. Germline assignment: CDR1 MNHEY and CDR2 SVGAGI. CDR3: CATIGVSNEQYF.

The chain employs TRBV9 and TRBJ2-5. Germline CDR1 and CDR2: SGDLS and YYNGEE. The CDR3 loop spans 15 amino acids. This CDR3 reads CASSVGATGVETQYF.

The chain employs TRBV19 and TRBJ2-1; the TRBD2 assignment by TCRdb is unverifiable without DNA. The CDR3 spans 15 residues. Germline CDR1 and CDR2: LNHDA and SQIVND (reference sequence). The CDR3 here is CASSPRTSTNNEQFF. The complete variable domain, with remaining parts taken from reference TRBV19 and TRBJ2-1, reads DGGITQSPKYLFRKEGQNVTLSCEQNLNHDAMYWYRQDPGQGLRLIYYSQIVNDFQKGDIAEGYSVSREKKESFPLTVTSAQKNPTAFYLCASSPRTSTNNEQFFGPGTRLTVL.

This clonotype registers medium-sized by frequency. The genes are TRBV7-2 and TRBJ2-7. The CDR3 consists of 11 residues. Germline CDR1 is SGHTA and CDR2 is FQGNSA. The CDR3 sequence: CASSFSYEQYF.

CDR3 region: CASSPGGGYEQYF. The chain carries TRBV28 and TRBJ2-7; TCRdb's assignment of TRBD2 cannot be checked, as there is no DNA. This CDR3 contains 13 residues. Germline-derived CDR1 and CDR2 are MDHEN and SYDVKM.

The chain is built from TRBV18 and TRBJ2-3; no DNA is available, so the TRBD1 call from TCRdb remains unchecked. CDR3 length equals 16 residues. Per germline, CDR1 KGHSH and CDR2 LQKENI. CDR3 amino acids: CASSPSVRGRTDTQYF.

This clonotype is medium-sized by frequency. The gene calls are TRBV6-6 and TRBJ2-2. CDR1 and CDR2 (germline): MNHNY, SVGAGI (reference sequence). The length of the CDR3 is 11 residues. This chain's CDR3 is CASSVTGELFF.

This chain joins TRBV27 and TRBJ1-1. The CDR3 runs to 15 residues. CDR1 is MNHEY and CDR2 is SMNVEV in the germline V gene (reference sequence). The CDR3: CASSPRAVRNTEAFF.

This chain links TRBV19 with TRBJ2-1; TCRdb selects TRBD1, and the lack of DNA leaves this call unchecked. The CDR3 totals 15 residues. Per germline, CDR1 LNHDA and CDR2 SQIVND (reference sequence). The CDR3 loop reads CASSIGASSYNEQFF.

The chain joins TRBV28 to TRBJ2-2; TCRdb lists TRBD1, though no DNA is available to test this call. This CDR3 contains 17 residues. Germline V lookup: CDR1 MDHEN, CDR2 SYDVKM. The CDR3 protein is CASSSSHRGLFSGELFF.

The chain uses TRBV4-3 and TRBJ2-1; TCRdb gives TRBD2 as the D gene, but with no DNA this cannot be confirmed. Germline V gives CDR1 LGHNA, CDR2 YSLEER. The length of the CDR3 is 16 residues. The CDR3 protein is CASSQDTAGSYNEQFF.

V usage is TRBV27 and J usage is TRBJ2-5; TCRdb proposes TRBD1, but this gene call is untestable without DNA. The CDR3 covers 12 residues. Germline V lookup: CDR1 MNHEY, CDR2 SMNVEV (reference sequence). This CDR3 reads CASIGQEETQYF.

The rearrangement links TRBV28 to TRBJ2-3; TCRdb picks TRBD2, but there is no DNA to check that call. The germline V gene encodes CDR1 MDHEN and CDR2 SYDVKM. This CDR3 has 14 amino acids. The CDR3 sequence: CATQGLAGTDTQYF.

The chain has TRBV4-1 and TRBJ2-1; there is no DNA to check the TCRdb D call of TRBD1. Germline CDR1 is MGHRA and CDR2 is YSYEKL. This CDR3 has 15 amino acids. The CDR3: CASSQVGLGPNEQFF.

This rearrangement joins TRBV12-3 or TRBV12-4 to TRBJ2-1; TCRdb reports TRBD2, a call that lacks DNA to check it against. This CDR3 has 11 amino acids. This CDR3 is CASRLGRLEVF.

The chain is built from TRBV18 and TRBJ2-3; the TCRdb D gene call, TRBD2, has no DNA to confirm it. CDR1 and CDR2 from the germline V gene are KGHSH and LQKENI. The CDR3 consists of 15 residues. The CDR3 here is CASSPLAGNTDTQYF.

The V and J genes are TRBV29-1 and TRBJ2-1; checking the TCRdb D call of TRBD1 is not possible without DNA. The CDR3 length is 13 residues. Germline V gives CDR1 SQVTM, CDR2 ANQGSEA. CDR3 loop: CSVEGWGGYEQFF.

Its frequency marks this clonotype as medium-sized. The CDR3 sequence: CASSWILRSSSGNTIYF. This sequence joins TRBV6-2 or TRBV6-3 and TRBJ1-3. The germline CDR1 and CDR2 sequences are MNHEY and SVGEGT. This CDR3 contains 17 residues.

The chain recombines TRBV6-5 with TRBJ1-1; TCRdb lists TRBD1, though no DNA is available to test this call. Germline assignment: CDR1 MNHEY and CDR2 SVGAGI. The CDR3 is 14 residues long. CDR3 sequence reads: CASSYGGANTEAFF.

This sequence joins TRBV27 and TRBJ2-7. The CDR3 length is 11 residues. Per the germline V gene, CDR1 is MNHEY and CDR2 is SMNVEV (reference sequence). The CDR3 here is CASSSGFEQYF.

The chain has TRBV5-1 and TRBJ1-5. Germline loops: CDR1 SGHRS, CDR2 YFSETQ. This CDR3 has 15 residues. This CDR3 is CASSRDGSRNQPQHF.

The rearrangement uses TRBV11-2 and TRBJ2-7. The CDR3 consists of 12 residues. Germline CDR1 and CDR2: SGHAT and FQNNGV. The chain's CDR3 is CASEGDSYEQYF.

The chain combines TRBV29-1 with TRBJ2-1; TCRdb indicates TRBD1, and absent DNA this call remains unverified. Germline CDR1 and CDR2: SQVTM and ANQGSEA. The CDR3 loop spans 15 amino acids. CDR3 loop: CSVQGGDRGWDEQFF.